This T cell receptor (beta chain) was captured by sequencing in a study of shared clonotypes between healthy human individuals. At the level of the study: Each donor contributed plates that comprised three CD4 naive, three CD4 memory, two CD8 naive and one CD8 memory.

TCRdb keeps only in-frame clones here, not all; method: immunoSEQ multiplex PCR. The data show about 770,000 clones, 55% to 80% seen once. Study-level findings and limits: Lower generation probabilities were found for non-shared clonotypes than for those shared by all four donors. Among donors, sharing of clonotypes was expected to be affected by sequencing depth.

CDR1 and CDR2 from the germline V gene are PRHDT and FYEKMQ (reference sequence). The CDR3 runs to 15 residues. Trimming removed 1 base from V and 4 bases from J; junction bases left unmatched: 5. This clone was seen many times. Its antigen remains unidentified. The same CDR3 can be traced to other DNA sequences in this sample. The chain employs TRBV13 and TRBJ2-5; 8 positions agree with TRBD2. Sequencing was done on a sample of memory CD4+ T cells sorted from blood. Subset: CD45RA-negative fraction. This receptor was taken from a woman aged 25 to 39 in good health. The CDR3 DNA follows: TGTGCCAGCAGCTTAGAGGCGGGGGGTGGAGAGACCCAGTACTTC. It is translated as CASSLEAGGGETQYF.